These T cell receptor beta chains were read from a single sample in a study of long-term antiretroviral therapy in people with HIV. Method: immunoSEQ multiplex PCR; TCRdb's copy keeps in-frame clones and lacks some. Among fewer than 35,000 clones listed, approximately 78% were seen once. This specimen was unsorted PBMCs, taken 2.9 years after starting antiretroviral therapy. The receptors derive from a man aged 50-60 years with HIV. Each CDR3 is given with its conserved first and last residue. The D gene is left open where the match is weak. Clone size appears in some rows only: once, few, many, or a class for an expanded clone.

-	-	TRBJ1-4	TRBV27	CASSLGPPGSHEKLFF	TGTGCCAGCAGTTTAGGGCCTCCGGGTTCTCATGAAAAACTGTTTTTT
-	-	TRBJ1-4	TRBV28	CASSWGGTNEKLFF	TGTGCCAGCAGTTGGGGAGGAACTAATGAAAAACTGTTTTTT
-	-	TRBJ1-1	TRBV18	CASSPSQRNTEAFF	TGTGCCAGCTCACCATCACAGCGGAACACTGAAGCTTTCTTT
-	TRBD1	TRBJ2-7	TRBV27	CASRMTGKGSYEQYF	TGTGCCAGCAGGATGACAGGGAAAGGTTCCTACGAGCAGTACTTC
once	TRBD1	TRBJ2-7	TRBV4-1	CASSQEDRSLYEQYF	TGCGCCAGCAGCCAAGAGGACAGGTCGCTCTACGAGCAGTACTTC
-	-	TRBJ1-3	TRBV28	CASSSPTVATSIYF	TGTGCCAGCAGTTCCCCGACAGTGGCAACCTCCATATATTTT
-	-	TRBJ1-5	TRBV6-6	CASSGLNSNQPQHF	TGTGCCAGCAGCGGACTTAATAGCAATCAGCCCCAGCATTTT
-	-	TRBJ2-3	TRBV18	CASSPPGTPDTQYF	TGTGCCAGCTCACCACCAGGGACCCCAGATACGCAGTATTTT
-	TRBD1	TRBJ1-4	TRBV5-1	CASTRGLLEGNEKLFF	TGCGCCAGCACGAGGGGGCTCTTAGAGGGGAATGAAAAACTGTTTTTT
-	-	TRBJ1-1	TRBV19	CASSIEGEGTEAFF	TGTGCCAGTAGTATAGAGGGAGAGGGCACTGAAGCTTTCTTT
-	-	TRBJ2-3	TRBV11-2	CASSLWSDTQYF	TGTGCCAGCAGCTTATGGTCAGATACGCAGTATTTT
-	-	TRBJ2-1	TRBV29-1	CSATGRGEQFF	TGCAGCGCAACAGGGAGAGGGGAGCAGTTCTTC
few	TRBD1	TRBJ2-7	TRBV6-6	CASRETGSYEQYF	TGTGCCAGCAGGGAGACAGGGTCCTACGAGCAGTACTTC
few	TRBD1	TRBJ1-6	TRBV7-2	CASSSKQGKTPLHF	TGTGCCAGCAGCTCCAAACAGGGGAAAACACCCCTCCACTTT
once	-	TRBJ2-2	TRBV7-2	CASSLQGTGELFF	TGTGCCAGCAGCTTACAAGGCACCGGGGAGCTGTTTTTT